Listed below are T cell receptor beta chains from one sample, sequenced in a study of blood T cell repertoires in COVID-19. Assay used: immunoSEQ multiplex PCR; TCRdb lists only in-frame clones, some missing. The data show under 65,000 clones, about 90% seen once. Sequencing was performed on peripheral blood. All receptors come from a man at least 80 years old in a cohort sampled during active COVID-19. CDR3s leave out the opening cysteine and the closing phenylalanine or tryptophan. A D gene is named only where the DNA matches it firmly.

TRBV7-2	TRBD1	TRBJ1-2	ASSSRDRGGVGYT
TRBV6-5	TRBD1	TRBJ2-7	ASSSGQGAEY
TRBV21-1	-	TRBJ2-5	ASNRGLETQY
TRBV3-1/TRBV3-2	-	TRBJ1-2	ASSQDEAYGYT
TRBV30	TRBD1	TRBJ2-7	AWSVRRGRDEQY
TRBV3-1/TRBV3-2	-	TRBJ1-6	ASSPGFAAYNSPLH
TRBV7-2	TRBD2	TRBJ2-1	ASSLVGTSGGALEQF
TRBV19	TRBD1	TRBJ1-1	ASTDRATEAF
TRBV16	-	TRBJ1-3	ASSQGQSGNTIY
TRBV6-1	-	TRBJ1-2	ASSEQRNYGYT
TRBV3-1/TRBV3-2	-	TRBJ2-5	ASSQIERKTQY
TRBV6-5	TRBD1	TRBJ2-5	ASSSGGQGWETQY
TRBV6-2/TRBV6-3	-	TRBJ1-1	ASSYSSTREAF
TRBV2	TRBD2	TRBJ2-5	ASSWNQLAGQETQY
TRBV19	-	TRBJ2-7	ASSIAISGTRAYEQY
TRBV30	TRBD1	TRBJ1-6	AWSVQGANSPLH
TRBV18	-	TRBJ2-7	ASRLQASSYEQY
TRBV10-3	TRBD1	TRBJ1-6	AISEDRDSPLH
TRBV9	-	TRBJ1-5	ASSVDDFAGSNQPQH
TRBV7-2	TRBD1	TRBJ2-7	ASAPNSGDRGY
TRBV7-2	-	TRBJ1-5	ASSAGVYQPQH
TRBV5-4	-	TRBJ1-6	ASSLDGEDSPLH
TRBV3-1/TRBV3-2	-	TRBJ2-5	ASSQGGGVKETQY
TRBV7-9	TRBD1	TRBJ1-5	ASSSMTGGWPQH
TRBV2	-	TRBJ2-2	ASSEKGDTGELF
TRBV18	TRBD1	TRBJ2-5	ASYYRQGQETQY
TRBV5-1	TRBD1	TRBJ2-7	ASSRTGYYEQY
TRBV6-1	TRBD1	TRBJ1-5	ASSEWGQASHNQPQH
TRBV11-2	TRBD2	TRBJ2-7	ASSPKVSGSTNEQY
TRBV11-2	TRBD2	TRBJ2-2	ASSPSASGAGELF
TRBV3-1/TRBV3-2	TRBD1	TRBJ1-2	ASSQPGQGSYGYT
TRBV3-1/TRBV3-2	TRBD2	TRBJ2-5	ASSRRTSGQETQY
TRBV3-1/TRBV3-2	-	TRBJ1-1	ASSQELQGQAF
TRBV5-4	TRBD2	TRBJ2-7	ASSPGTSTNEQY
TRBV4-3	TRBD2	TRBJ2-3	ASSRQAGGGSTDTQY
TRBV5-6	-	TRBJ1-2	ASSLARGTGNYGYT
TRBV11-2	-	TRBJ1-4	ASSSQANEKLF
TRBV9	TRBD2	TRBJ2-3	ASSASSGSRWVTDTQY
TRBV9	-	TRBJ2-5	ASSPPGSVQETQY
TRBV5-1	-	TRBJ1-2	ASSLDESHYGYT
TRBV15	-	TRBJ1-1	ATSRGRQENTEAF
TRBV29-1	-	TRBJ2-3	RVTGGYADTQY
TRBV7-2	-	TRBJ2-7	ASSLDSFYEQY
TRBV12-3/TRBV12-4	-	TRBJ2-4	ASSSGQKNIQY
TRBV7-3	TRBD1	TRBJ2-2	ASRGTANTGELF
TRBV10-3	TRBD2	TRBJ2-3	AIRTSGSSTDTQY
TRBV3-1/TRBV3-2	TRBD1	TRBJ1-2	ASSQEGTGFGYT
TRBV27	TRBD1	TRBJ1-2	ASSRGQGVDYGYT
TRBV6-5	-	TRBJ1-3	ASNRKISGNTIY
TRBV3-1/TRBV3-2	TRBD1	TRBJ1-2	ASSQEGTVGYT
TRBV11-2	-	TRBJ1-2	ASSLGGQGTNYGYT
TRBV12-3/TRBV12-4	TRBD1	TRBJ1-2	ASRLQGGGYT